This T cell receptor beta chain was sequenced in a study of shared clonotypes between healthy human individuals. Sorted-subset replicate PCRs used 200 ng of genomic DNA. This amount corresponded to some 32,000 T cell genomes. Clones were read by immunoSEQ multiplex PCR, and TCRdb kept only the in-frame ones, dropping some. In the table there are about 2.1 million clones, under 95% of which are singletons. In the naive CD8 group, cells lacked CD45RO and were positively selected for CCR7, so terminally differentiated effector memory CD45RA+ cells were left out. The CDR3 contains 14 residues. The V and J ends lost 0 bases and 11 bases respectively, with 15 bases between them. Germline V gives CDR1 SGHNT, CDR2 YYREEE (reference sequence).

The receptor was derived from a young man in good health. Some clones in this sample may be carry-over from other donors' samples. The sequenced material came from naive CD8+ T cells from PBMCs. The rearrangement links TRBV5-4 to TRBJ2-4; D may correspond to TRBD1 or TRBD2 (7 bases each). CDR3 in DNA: TGTGCCAGCAGCTTGGAGAGCGGGACAGACTTTCAGTACTTC. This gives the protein CASSLESGTDFQYF.